These 6 T cell receptor beta chains share one sample of origin, sequenced in a study of OX40 agonist ivuxolimab in advanced cancers. Clones were read by immunoSEQ multiplex PCR, and TCRdb kept only the in-frame ones, dropping some. The sample gives tens of thousands of clones, around 84% of which show up once; roughly 26% is in the top ten. The starting material was CD4+ or CD8+ T cells sorted from blood, obtained in a trial of the OX40 agonist ivuxolimab. The receptors were gathered from an adult with an advanced solid tumor such as melanoma, head and neck, liver or kidney cancer.

A remark on this clone: Other DNA sequences from this sample encode an identical CDR3 as well. The chain couples TRBV2 to TRBJ2-7; tentatively, D is TRBD1 (5 bases). V was trimmed by 0 bases and J by 4 bases, leaving 10 bases between them. CDR3 length: 14 residues. The V gene's germline CDR1 is SNHLY and CDR2 FYNNEI. CDR3 amino acids: CASSEAPGRYEQYF. CDR3 bases: TGTGCCAGCAGTGAAGCCCCAGGGCGATACGAGCAGTACTTC.

J is TRBJ2-5 and V is TRBV13, with D possibly TRBD1 on 5 matching bases. CDR3 size: 15 residues. From germline, CDR1 is PRHDT and CDR2 FYEKMQ (reference sequence). Between the trimmed V and J ends, which lost 5 bases and 1 base, there was a span of 14 bases. The CDR3 DNA sequence: TGTGCCAGCAGCCCCCAGGGCCTGGGCCAAGAGACCCAGTACTTC. This codes for CASSPQGLGQETQYF.

The rearrangement links TRBV15 to TRBJ2-1, with 11 bases that match TRBD2. V was pared by 3 bases and J by 4 bases, with 5 bases of the junction left unmatched. CDR1 LNHNV and CDR2 YYDKDF come from the germline V gene (reference sequence). CDR3 length equals 16 residues. CDR3 sequence reads: CATSSAGTSGYNEQFF. The CDR3 coding sequence is TGTGCCACCAGCAGTGCCGGGACTAGCGGATACAATGAGCAGTTCTTC.

V and J are TRBV27 and TRBJ1-5, with D tentatively TRBD1 (6 bases). This CDR3 comprises 13 residues. Looked up from germline, CDR1 is MNHEY and CDR2 is SMNVEV (reference sequence). Between the trimmed V and J ends, which lost 3 bases and 7 bases, there was a span of 10 bases. The CDR3: CASSFRGRQPQHF. The CDR3 bases are TGTGCCAGCAGTTTCAGGGGTAGACAGCCCCAGCATTTT.

The chain uses TRBV11-3 and TRBJ1-2, with 9 bases matching TRBD1. J was trimmed by 6 bases and V by 1 base; bases with no gene match: 3. CDR1 and CDR2 from the germline V gene are SGHNT and YENEEA. This CDR3 has 14 residues. The CDR3 protein is CASSLGGQGNGYTF. As DNA, the CDR3 is TGTGCCAGCAGCTTAGGGGGACAGGGAAATGGCTACACCTTC.

By share, this clone counts as medium-sized. The chain combines TRBV6-1 with TRBJ2-7; weak D call: TRBD2 (5 bases). Trimming removed 5 bases from V and 4 bases from J, with 18 bases in between. Germline V gene sequence: CDR1 MNHNS, CDR2 SASEGT. CDR3 length: 15 residues. The CDR3 region has the DNA TGTGCCAGCAGTCCACCACTAGATTCATCATACGAGCAGTACTTC. This translates into CASSPPLDSSYEQYF.